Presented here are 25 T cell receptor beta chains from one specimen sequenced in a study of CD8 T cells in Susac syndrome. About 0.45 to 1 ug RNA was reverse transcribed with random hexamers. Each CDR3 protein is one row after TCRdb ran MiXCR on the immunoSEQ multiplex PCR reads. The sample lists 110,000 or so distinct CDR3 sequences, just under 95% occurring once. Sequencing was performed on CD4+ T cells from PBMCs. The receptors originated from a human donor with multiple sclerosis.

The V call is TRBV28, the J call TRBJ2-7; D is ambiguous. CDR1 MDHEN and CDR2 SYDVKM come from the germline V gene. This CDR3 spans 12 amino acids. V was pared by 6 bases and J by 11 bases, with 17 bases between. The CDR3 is CASSPRRHSKYF. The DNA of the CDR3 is TGTGCCAGCAGCCCTAGACGCCATTCTAAGTACTTC.

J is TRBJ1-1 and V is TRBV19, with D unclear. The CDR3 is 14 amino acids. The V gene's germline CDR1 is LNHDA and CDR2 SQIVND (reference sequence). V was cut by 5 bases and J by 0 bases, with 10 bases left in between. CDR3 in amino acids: CASSLWTVNTEAFF. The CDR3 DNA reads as TGTGCCAGTAGTCTTTGGACGGTGAACACTGAAGCTTTCTTT.

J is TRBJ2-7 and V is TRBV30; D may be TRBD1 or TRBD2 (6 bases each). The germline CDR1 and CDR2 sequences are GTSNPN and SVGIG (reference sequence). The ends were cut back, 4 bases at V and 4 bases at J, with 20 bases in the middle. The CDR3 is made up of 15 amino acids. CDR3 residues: CAWTLGAEGTYEQYF. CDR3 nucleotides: TGTGCCTGGACCCTGGGGGCTGAGGGGACTTACGAGCAGTACTTC.

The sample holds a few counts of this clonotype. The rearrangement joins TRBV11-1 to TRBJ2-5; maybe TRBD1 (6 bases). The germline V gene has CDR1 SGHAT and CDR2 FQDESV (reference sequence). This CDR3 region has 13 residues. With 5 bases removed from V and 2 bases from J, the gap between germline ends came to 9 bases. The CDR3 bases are TGTGCCAGCAGCCGGGGACAACAAGAGACCCAGTACTTC. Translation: CASSRGQQETQYF. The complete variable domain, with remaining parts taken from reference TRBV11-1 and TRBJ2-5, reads EAEVAQSPRYKITEKSQAVAFWCDPISGHATLYWYRQILGQGPELLVQFQDESVVDDSQLPKDRFSAERLKGVDSTLKIQPAELGDSAMYLCASSRGQQETQYFGPGTRLLVL.

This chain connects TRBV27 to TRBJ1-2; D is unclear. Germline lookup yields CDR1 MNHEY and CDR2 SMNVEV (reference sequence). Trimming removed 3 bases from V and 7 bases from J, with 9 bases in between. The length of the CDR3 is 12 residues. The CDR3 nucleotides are TGTGCCAGCAGTTTGACGGGGTTTGGCTACACCTTC. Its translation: CASSLTGFGYTF.

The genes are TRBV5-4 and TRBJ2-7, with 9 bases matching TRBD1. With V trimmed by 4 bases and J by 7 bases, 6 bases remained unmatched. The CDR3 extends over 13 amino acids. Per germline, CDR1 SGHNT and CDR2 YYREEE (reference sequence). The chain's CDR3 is CASSGGQGKEQYF. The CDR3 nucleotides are TGTGCCAGCAGCGGTGGACAGGGGAAAGAGCAGTACTTC.

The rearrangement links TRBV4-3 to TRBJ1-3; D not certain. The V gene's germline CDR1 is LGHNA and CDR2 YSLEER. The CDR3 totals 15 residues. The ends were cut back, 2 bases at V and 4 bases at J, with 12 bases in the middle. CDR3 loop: CASSQSWAAGNTIYF. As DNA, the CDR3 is TGCGCCAGCAGCCAATCTTGGGCTGCAGGAAACACCATATATTTT.

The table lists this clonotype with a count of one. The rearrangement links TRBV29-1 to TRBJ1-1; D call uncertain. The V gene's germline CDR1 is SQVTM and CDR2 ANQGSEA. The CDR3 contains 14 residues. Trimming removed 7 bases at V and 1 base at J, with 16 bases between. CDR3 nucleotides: TGCAGCGCCTCCAGTTCGGGCGAGAACACTGAAGCTTTCTTT. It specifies CSASSSGENTEAFF.

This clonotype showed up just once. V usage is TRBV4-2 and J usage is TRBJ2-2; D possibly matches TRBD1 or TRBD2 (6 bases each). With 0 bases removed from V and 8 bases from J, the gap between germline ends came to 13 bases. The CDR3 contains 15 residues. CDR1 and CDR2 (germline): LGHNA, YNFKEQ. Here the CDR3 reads CASSQEGGNTGELFF. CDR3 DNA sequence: TGTGCCAGCAGCCAAGAAGGGGGGAATACTGGGGAGCTGTTTTTT.

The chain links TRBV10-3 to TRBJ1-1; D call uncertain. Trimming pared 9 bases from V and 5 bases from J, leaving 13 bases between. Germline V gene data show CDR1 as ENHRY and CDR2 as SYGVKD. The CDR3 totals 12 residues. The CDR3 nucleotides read TGTGCCATAGGAAATGGGGAAACTGAAGCTTTCTTT. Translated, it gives CAIGNGETEAFF.

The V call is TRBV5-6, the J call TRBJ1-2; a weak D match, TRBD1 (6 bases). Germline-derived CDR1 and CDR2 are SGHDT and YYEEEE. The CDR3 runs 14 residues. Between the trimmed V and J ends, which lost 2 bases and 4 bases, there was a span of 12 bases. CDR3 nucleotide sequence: TGTGCCAGCAGCTTACAGGGAAGGAGCTATGGCTACACCTTC. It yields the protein CASSLQGRSYGYTF.

Written as DNA, the CDR3 is TGTGCCAGCAGTTACTCGGGAGTTAGAAGCTCCTATAATTCACCCCTCCACTTT. This sequence encodes CASSYSGVRSSYNSPLHF. The chain employs TRBV6-5 and TRBJ1-6, with D unresolved. Germline assignment: CDR1 MNHEY and CDR2 SVGAGI. V was cut by 0 bases and J by 0 bases, with 12 bases left in between. The CDR3 length is 18 residues.

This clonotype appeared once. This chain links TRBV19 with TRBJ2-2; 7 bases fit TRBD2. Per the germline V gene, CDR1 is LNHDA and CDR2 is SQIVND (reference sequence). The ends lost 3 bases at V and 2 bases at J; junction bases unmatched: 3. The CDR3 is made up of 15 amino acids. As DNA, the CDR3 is TGTGCCAGTAGTATTGCGGGGGTCAACACCGGGGAGCTGTTTTTT. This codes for CASSIAGVNTGELFF.

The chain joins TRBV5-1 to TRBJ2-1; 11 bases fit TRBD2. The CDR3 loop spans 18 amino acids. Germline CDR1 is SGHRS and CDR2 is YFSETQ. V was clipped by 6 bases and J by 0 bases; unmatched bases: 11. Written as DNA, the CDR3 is TGCGCCAGCACCAACCTAGCGGGGGGTCAGAGCTCCTACAATGAGCAGTTCTTC. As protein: CASTNLAGGQSSYNEQFF.

The CDR3, as DNA: TGTGCCACCAGCAGTGCTGCCCTCACATATCAGCCCCAGCATTTT. This codes for CATSSAALTYQPQHF. The V and J genes are TRBV15 and TRBJ1-5; D not resolved. Germline V gene data show CDR1 as LNHNV and CDR2 as YYDKDF (reference sequence). Trimming stripped 3 bases from V and 5 bases from J, with 14 bases between. This CDR3 comprises 15 residues.

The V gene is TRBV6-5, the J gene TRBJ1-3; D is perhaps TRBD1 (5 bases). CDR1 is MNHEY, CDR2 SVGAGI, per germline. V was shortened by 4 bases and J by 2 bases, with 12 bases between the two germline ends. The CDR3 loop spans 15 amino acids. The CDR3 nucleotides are TGTGCCAGCAGTTCTTCAGGGAAAGCTGGAAACACCATATATTTT. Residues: CASSSSGKAGNTIYF.

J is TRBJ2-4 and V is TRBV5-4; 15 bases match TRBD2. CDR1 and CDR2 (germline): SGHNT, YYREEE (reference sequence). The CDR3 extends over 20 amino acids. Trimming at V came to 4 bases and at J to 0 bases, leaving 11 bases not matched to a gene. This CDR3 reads CASSPTRTSGGGLAKNIQYF. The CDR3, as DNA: TGTGCCAGCAGCCCCACTAGGACTAGCGGGGGGGGGCTAGCCAAAAACATTCAGTACTTC.

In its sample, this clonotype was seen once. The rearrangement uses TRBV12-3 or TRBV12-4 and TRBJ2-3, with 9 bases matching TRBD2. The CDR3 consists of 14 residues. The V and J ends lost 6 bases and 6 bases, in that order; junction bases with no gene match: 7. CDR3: CASSPGLARDTQYF. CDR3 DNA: TGTGCCAGCAGCCCAGGACTAGCGCGCGATACGCAGTATTTT.

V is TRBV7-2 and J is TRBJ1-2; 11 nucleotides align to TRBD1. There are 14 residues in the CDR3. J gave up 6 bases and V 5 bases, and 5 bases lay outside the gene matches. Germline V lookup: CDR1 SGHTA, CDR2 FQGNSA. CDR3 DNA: TGTGCCAGCAGCGTTGGACAGGGGGCGAATGGCTACACCTTC. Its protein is CASSVGQGANGYTF.

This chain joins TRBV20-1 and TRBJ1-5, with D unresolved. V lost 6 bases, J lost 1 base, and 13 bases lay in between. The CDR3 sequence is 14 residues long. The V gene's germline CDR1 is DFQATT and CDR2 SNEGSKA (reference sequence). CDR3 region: CSARGRISNQPQHF. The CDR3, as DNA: TGCAGTGCCCGAGGCCGGATCAGCAATCAGCCCCAGCATTTT.

Here the CDR3 reads CASSGTGGTEAFF. The CDR3 DNA reads as TGTGCCAGCAGTGGAACAGGGGGCACTGAAGCTTTCTTT. The chain combines TRBV6-1 with TRBJ1-1; 8 bases match TRBD1. The CDR3 runs to 13 residues. The ends lost 4 bases at V and 4 bases at J; junction bases unmatched: 2. Germline V gene lookup returns CDR1 MNHNS and CDR2 SASEGT.

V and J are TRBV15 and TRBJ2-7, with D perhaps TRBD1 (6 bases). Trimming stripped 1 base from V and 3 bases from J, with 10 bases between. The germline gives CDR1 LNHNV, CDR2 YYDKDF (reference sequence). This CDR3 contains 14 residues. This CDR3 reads CATSRGGQRYEQYF. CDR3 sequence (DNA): TGTGCCACCAGCAGAGGAGGACAGCGCTACGAGCAGTACTTC.

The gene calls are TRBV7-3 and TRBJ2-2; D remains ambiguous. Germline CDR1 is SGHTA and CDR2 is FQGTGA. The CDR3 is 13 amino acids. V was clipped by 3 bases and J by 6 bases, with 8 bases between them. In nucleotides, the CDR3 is TGTGCCAGCAGCTTGCAGTTGCCCGGGGAGCTGTTTTTT. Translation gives CASSLQLPGELFF.

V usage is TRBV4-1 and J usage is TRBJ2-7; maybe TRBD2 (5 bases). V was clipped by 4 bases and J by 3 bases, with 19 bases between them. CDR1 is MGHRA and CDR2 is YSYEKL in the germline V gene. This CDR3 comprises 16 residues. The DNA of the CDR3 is TGCGCCAGCAGCCGCGACGCGGGTAGGGTTGACTACGAGCAGTACTTC. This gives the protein CASSRDAGRVDYEQYF.

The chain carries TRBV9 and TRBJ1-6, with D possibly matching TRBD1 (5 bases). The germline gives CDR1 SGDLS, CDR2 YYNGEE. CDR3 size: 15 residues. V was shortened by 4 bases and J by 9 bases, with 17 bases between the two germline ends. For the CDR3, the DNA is TGTGCCAGCAGCCCCTCGTCGCAGGGCGGTTCACCCCTCCACTTT. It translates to CASSPSSQGGSPLHF.